This is a list of T cell receptor beta chains from one sample in a study of cytomegalovirus exposure and HLA in healthy donors. Generated by immunoSEQ multiplex PCR, the TCRdb table keeps only in-frame clones and is missing some. The table includes about 130,000 clones, approximately 80% detected once. The sample was PBMCs. The source of these receptors is a man aged 18 to 29 in good health and CMV-seronegative. The CDR3 runs from the conserved cysteine through the conserved F or W. A D gene is named only where the DNA matches it firmly. A row's size may be missing; if present it is once, few, many or a size class.

>NA|TRBV5-1|TRBJ2-3|NA
CASNTGQTSTDTQYF
TGCGCCAGCAACACGGGACAAACCTCCACAGATACGCAGTATTTT
>NA|TRBV2|TRBJ1-1|NA
CASRQTGDTEAFF
TGTGCCAGCAGACAGACAGGAGACACTGAAGCTTTCTTT
>NA|TRBV28|TRBJ2-2|NA
CASSLFGGVVTGELFF
TGTGCCAGCAGTTTATTCGGGGGAGTGGTAACCGGGGAGCTGTTTTTT
>NA|TRBV30|TRBJ1-1|few
CAWSWGREAFF
TGTGCCTGGAGTTGGGGGAGGGAAGCTTTCTTT
>NA|TRBV15|TRBJ1-6|NA
CATSRGSGDNSPLHF
TGTGCCACCAGCAGAGGGTCAGGGGATAATTCACCCCTCCACTTT
>NA|TRBV7-9|TRBJ2-5|NA
CASSATRDQETQYF
TGTGCCAGCAGCGCAACCCGGGACCAAGAGACCCAGTACTTC
>NA|TRBV11-2|TRBJ2-7|NA
CASTLDVGGSYEQYF
TGTGCCAGCACCTTAGATGTGGGGGGATCCTACGAGCAGTACTTC
>NA|TRBV11-2|TRBJ1-1|NA
CASNPGAMNTEAFF
TGTGCCAGCAACCCTGGGGCCATGAACACTGAAGCTTTCTTT
>TRBD1|TRBV27|TRBJ1-5|NA
CASSPGTGRGNQPQHF
TGTGCCAGCAGTCCCGGGACAGGGAGAGGCAATCAGCCCCAGCATTTT
>TRBD2|TRBV9|TRBJ2-1|NA
CASQRTSGHNEQFF
TGTGCCAGCCAACGGACTAGCGGACACAATGAGCAGTTCTTC
>NA|TRBV7-7|TRBJ2-2|once
CASSWGRTGELFF
TGTGCTAGCAGCTGGGGCAGGACCGGGGAGCTGTTTTTT
>NA|TRBV2|TRBJ1-5|NA
CASSQTYSNQPQHF
TGTGCCAGCAGTCAAACCTATAGCAATCAGCCCCAGCATTTT
>TRBD1|TRBV19|TRBJ2-2|NA
CASRTGAGTGELFF
TGTGCCAGCAGGACAGGGGCGGGCACCGGGGAGCTGTTTTTT
>TRBD2|TRBV13|TRBJ2-1|NA
CASSQRSGGDANNEQFF
TGTGCCAGCAGCCAAAGGAGCGGGGGAGATGCCAACAATGAGCAGTTCTTC
>NA|TRBV9|TRBJ2-1|once
CASSEPGGTPNNEQFF
TGTGCCAGCAGCGAACCAGGAGGGACGCCTAACAATGAGCAGTTCTTC
>TRBD1|TRBV4-2|TRBJ2-7|few
CASSQAVGQGAYEQYF
TGTGCCAGCAGCCAAGCCGTGGGGCAGGGGGCTTACGAGCAGTACTTC
>NA|TRBV5-6|TRBJ1-5|NA
CASSLSHSIYQPQHF
TGTGCCAGCAGCTTGAGCCACAGTATCTATCAGCCCCAGCATTTT
>NA|TRBV6-5|TRBJ1-1|NA
CASSDPQGYTEAFF
TGTGCCAGCAGTGACCCACAGGGCTACACTGAAGCTTTCTTT
>NA|TRBV7-3|TRBJ2-2|once
CASSLISGQNTGELFF
TGTGCCAGCAGCTTAATTTCGGGACAGAACACCGGGGAGCTGTTTTTT
>TRBD2|TRBV7-9|TRBJ2-5|NA
CASSAPGTSVYQETQYF
TGTGCCAGCAGCGCCCCCGGGACTAGCGTTTACCAAGAGACCCAGTACTTC
>TRBD1|TRBV27|TRBJ2-3|NA
CASSSGQGRTDTQYF
TGTGCCAGCAGTTCCGGACAGGGGCGGACAGATACGCAGTATTTT
>NA|TRBV19|TRBJ1-1|NA
CASSIGGRGASHEAFF
TGTGCCAGTAGTATAGGGGGTAGGGGCGCCTCTCATGAAGCTTTCTTT
>NA|TRBV19|TRBJ1-2|NA
CASSMATGGGYGYTF
TGTGCCAGTAGTATGGCCACCGGCGGCGGCTATGGCTACACCTTC
>NA|TRBV15|TRBJ2-5|NA
CATSREGVGPDQETQYF
TGTGCCACCAGCAGAGAGGGAGTCGGTCCAGACCAAGAGACCCAGTACTTC
>NA|TRBV7-8|TRBJ2-5|NA
CASSRPGAGGTQETQYF
TGTGCCAGCAGCCGACCTGGTGCAGGAGGAACCCAAGAGACCCAGTACTTC
>NA|TRBV5-4|TRBJ2-3|NA
CASSLSADTQYF
TGTGCCAGCAGCTTGAGCGCAGATACGCAGTATTTT
>NA|TRBV4-3|TRBJ2-7|NA
CASSQSLETVSYEQYF
TGCGCCAGCAGCCAAAGCTTGGAGACGGTCTCCTACGAGCAGTACTTC
>NA|TRBV27|TRBJ1-5|NA
CASSPGGGNQPQHF
TGTGCCAGCAGCCCGGGGGGGGGCAATCAGCCCCAGCATTTT
>NA|TRBV7-8|TRBJ2-2|once
CASSLVSAGVTGELFF
TGTGCCAGCAGCTTAGTAAGCGCGGGCGTTACCGGGGAGCTGTTTTTT
>TRBD1|TRBV27|TRBJ1-1|few
CASSSRGFTEAFF
TGTGCCAGCAGTTCCAGGGGGTTCACTGAAGCTTTCTTT
>TRBD2|TRBV11-1|TRBJ2-1|NA
CASRIAGGLYNEQFF
TGTGCCAGCAGAATAGCGGGAGGGCTTTACAATGAGCAGTTCTTC
>NA|TRBV5-4|TRBJ2-5|once
CASSGGYSETQYF
TGTGCCAGCAGCGGCGGATACTCGGAGACCCAGTACTTC
>NA|TRBV28|TRBJ2-6|NA
CASIHRGTGGNVLTF
TGTGCCAGTATACACCGAGGGACCGGGGGCAACGTCCTGACTTTC
>NA|TRBV6-5|TRBJ1-1|NA
CASTLRGGTNTEAFF
TGTGCCAGCACCCTAAGGGGCGGGACGAACACTGAAGCTTTCTTT
>TRBD2|TRBV19|TRBJ2-7|NA
CATALTSGSYGQYF
TGTGCCACCGCTCTTACTAGCGGGAGTTATGGGCAGTACTTC